These T cell receptor beta chains were read from a single sample in a study of Graves' ophthalmopathy and Graves' hyperthyroidism. A single record per CDR3 protein comes from TCRdb applying MiXCR to the multiplex PCR reads. The table includes 30,000 to 50,000 distinct CDR3 sequences, roughly 50% detected once. Input material: peripheral blood. These receptors were obtained from an adult woman with stable Graves' hyperthyroidism. Both conserved end residues are part of each CDR3. The order of the fields is V gene, clone size, J gene, D gene, CDR3 DNA, CDR3 protein. The D gene is left open where the match is weak. Size is stated for part of the rows, as once, few or many counts, or as a class when the clone is expanded.

v_call: TRBV29-1
clone_size: .
j_call: TRBJ2-7
d_call: TRBD1
cdr3_nt: TGCAGCGTGATGGGACAGGGCTCCTACGAGCAGTACTTC
cdr3_aa: CSVMGQGSYEQYF

v_call: TRBV7-9
clone_size: few
j_call: TRBJ1-2
d_call: .
cdr3_nt: TGTGCCAGCAGCTTCACGTCCCCGGCTGACGGCTACACCTTC
cdr3_aa: CASSFTSPADGYTF

v_call: TRBV2
clone_size: .
j_call: TRBJ1-5
d_call: TRBD1
cdr3_nt: TGTGCCAGCACCTTGGACAGGGCGGAGCCCCAGCATTTT
cdr3_aa: CASTLDRAEPQHF

v_call: TRBV15
clone_size: .
j_call: TRBJ2-7
d_call: .
cdr3_nt: TGCGCCACCAGCAGAATGGCATGCACCTACGAGCAGTACTTC
cdr3_aa: CATSRMACTYEQYF

v_call: TRBV18
clone_size: .
j_call: TRBJ1-1
d_call: TRBD1
cdr3_nt: TGTGCCAGCTCACGGGACAGGAGAAACACTGAAGCTTTCTTT
cdr3_aa: CASSRDRRNTEAFF

v_call: TRBV7-9
clone_size: .
j_call: TRBJ2-5
d_call: .
cdr3_nt: TGTGCCAGCAGCGGGGGAGAGACCCAGTACTTC
cdr3_aa: CASSGGETQYF

v_call: TRBV20-1
clone_size: .
j_call: TRBJ2-7
d_call: TRBD2
cdr3_nt: TGCAGTGCTAGAGGGGGGACTAGCGGGAGTGAAACCCTCGAGCAGTACTTC
cdr3_aa: CSARGGTSGSETLEQYF

v_call: TRBV29-1
clone_size: .
j_call: TRBJ1-1
d_call: TRBD1
cdr3_nt: TGCAGCGTTAGGGGGGGACAGCTGAACACTGAAGCTTCCTTT
cdr3_aa: CSVRGGQLNTEASF

v_call: TRBV7-2
clone_size: .
j_call: TRBJ2-3
d_call: TRBD2
cdr3_nt: TGTGCCAGCAGCTTAGGGGCCAGCGGGAGGGGCACAGATACGCAGTATTTT
cdr3_aa: CASSLGASGRGTDTQYF

v_call: TRBV19
clone_size: .
j_call: TRBJ1-4
d_call: .
cdr3_nt: TGTGCCAGTAGTATAGCCGGGTTTGCAACTAATGGAAAGCTGTTTTTT
cdr3_aa: CASSIAGFATNGKLFF

v_call: TRBV29-1
clone_size: few
j_call: TRBJ2-5
d_call: TRBD1
cdr3_nt: TGCAGCGGTGGGACAGGGGGCGGAGAGACCCAGTACTTC
cdr3_aa: CSGGTGGGETQYF

v_call: TRBV6-1
clone_size: many
j_call: TRBJ1-1
d_call: .
cdr3_nt: TGTGCCAGCAGTGAAGGGCCGGGCGGGACGGGGAACACTGAAGCTTTCTTT
cdr3_aa: CASSEGPGGTGNTEAFF

v_call: TRBV10-3
clone_size: .
j_call: TRBJ1-1
d_call: TRBD1
cdr3_nt: TGTGCCATACAGGGGGCAACTGAAGCTTTCTTT
cdr3_aa: CAIQGATEAFF

v_call: TRBV19
clone_size: many
j_call: TRBJ1-5
d_call: .
cdr3_nt: TGTGCCAGTAGATCTTGGCTGGCGGGCAATCAGCCCCAGCATTTT
cdr3_aa: CASRSWLAGNQPQHF

v_call: TRBV6-5
clone_size: many
j_call: TRBJ2-3
d_call: TRBD2
cdr3_nt: TGTGCCAGCCGCGGGGGGCTAGCGGAGAGGGGAGATACGCAGTATTTT
cdr3_aa: CASRGGLAERGDTQYF

v_call: TRBV7-9
clone_size: many
j_call: TRBJ2-3
d_call: .
cdr3_nt: TGTGCCAGCAGCTTAGTACGCCTGCCCCTCACAGATACGCAGTATTTT
cdr3_aa: CASSLVRLPLTDTQYF

v_call: TRBV15
clone_size: .
j_call: TRBJ2-7
d_call: TRBD2
cdr3_nt: TGTGCCACCAGCAGAGAACCGGGACTAGCGAACGAGCAGTACTTC
cdr3_aa: CATSREPGLANEQYF

v_call: TRBV6-5
clone_size: medium-sized
j_call: TRBJ1-5
d_call: TRBD1
cdr3_nt: TGTGCCACCCAGGGACAGGCCAGCAATCAGCCCCAGCATTTT
cdr3_aa: CATQGQASNQPQHF